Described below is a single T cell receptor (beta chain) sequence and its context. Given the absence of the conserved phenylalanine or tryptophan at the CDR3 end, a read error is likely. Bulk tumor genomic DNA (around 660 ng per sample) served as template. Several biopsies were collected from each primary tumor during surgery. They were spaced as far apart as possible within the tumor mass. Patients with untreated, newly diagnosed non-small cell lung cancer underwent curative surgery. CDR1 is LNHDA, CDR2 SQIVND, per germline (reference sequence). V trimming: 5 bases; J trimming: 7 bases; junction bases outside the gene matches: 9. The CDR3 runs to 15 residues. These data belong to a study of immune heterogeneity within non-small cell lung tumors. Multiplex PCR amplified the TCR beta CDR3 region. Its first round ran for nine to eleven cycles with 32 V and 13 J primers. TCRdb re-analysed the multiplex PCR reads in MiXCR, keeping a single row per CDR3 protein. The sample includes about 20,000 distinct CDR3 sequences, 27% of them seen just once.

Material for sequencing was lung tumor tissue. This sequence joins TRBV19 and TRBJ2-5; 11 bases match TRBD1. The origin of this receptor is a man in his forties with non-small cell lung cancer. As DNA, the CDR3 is TGTGCCAGTAGTTCCCGGGAGGGGACAGGGGGGACCCAGTACATC. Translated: CASSSREGTGGTQYI.